These 25 T cell receptor beta chains were all obtained from the same sample, sequenced in a study of OX40 agonist ivuxolimab in advanced cancers. Preparation of the library involved the immunoSEQ multiplex PCR assay. This immuneACCESS table, as held by TCRdb, lists in-frame sequences with V and J called but not all clones. Of the missing ones, under half trace to an unresolved V gene in checked studies; the others have no known cause. The sample data list about 59,000 clones, and 84% of these were observed just once. Roughly 1.9% of the sample is in the top ten clones. The sequences come from CD4+ or CD8+ T cells sorted from blood, collected in a trial of the OX40 agonist ivuxolimab. The source is an adult with an advanced solid tumor such as melanoma, head and neck, liver or kidney cancer.

This clone was counted between two and nine times. The rearrangement joins TRBV6-1 to TRBJ1-4; possibly TRBD1 for D (5 bases). The V and J ends lost 7 bases and 8 bases respectively, with 20 bases between them. The germline gives CDR1 MNHNS, CDR2 SASEGT. This CDR3 contains 15 residues. The CDR3 DNA reads TGTGCCAGCAACCAACCCGGGCAGAGGGACGAAAAACTGTTTTTT. Translated, it gives CASNQPGQRDEKLFF.

This clone was seen more than once but under ten times. The V gene is TRBV28, the J gene TRBJ1-1, with D tentatively TRBD1 (6 bases). CDR3 length: 12 residues. From germline, CDR1 is MDHEN and CDR2 SYDVKM. Between the trimmed V and J ends, which lost 6 bases and 9 bases, there was a span of 14 bases. The CDR3, as DNA: TGTGCCAGCAGCGGACAGCCAAAGCAAGCTTTCTTT. It is translated as CASSGQPKQAFF.

The chain is built from TRBV6-6 and TRBJ2-1; a possible D gene is TRBD2 (5 bases). V was clipped by 7 bases and J by 2 bases, with 12 bases between them. The germline V gene has CDR1 MNHNY and CDR2 SVGAGI (reference sequence). CDR3 length equals 14 residues. The CDR3 bases are TGTGCCAGCACTGGAGGAGAGACCTACAATGAGCAGTTCTTC. This sequence encodes CASTGGETYNEQFF.

The rearrangement uses TRBV6-6 and TRBJ2-7; D unresolved. Trimming stripped 0 bases from V and 4 bases from J, with 7 bases between. The CDR3 runs 13 residues. Germline V gene sequence: CDR1 MNHNY, CDR2 SVGAGI (reference sequence). The CDR3 loop is CASSYSVGYEQYF. CDR3 bases: TGTGCCAGCAGTTACTCAGTGGGGTACGAGCAGTACTTC.

The rearrangement joins TRBV4-1 to TRBJ2-7; D is perhaps TRBD2 (7 bases). The germline V gene has CDR1 MGHRA and CDR2 YSYEKL. The CDR3 spans 15 residues. The ends were cut back, 0 bases at V and 7 bases at J, with 16 bases in the middle. The CDR3 DNA reads TGCGCCAGCAGCCAAGACTGGGGGGGCGAGTTAGAGCAGTACTTC. This sequence encodes CASSQDWGGELEQYF.

This clone was picked up one time. The chain couples TRBV28 to TRBJ2-7, with 8 nucleotides matching TRBD1. This CDR3 contains 15 residues. CDR1 is MDHEN, CDR2 SYDVKM, per germline. The V segment lost 6 bases and the J segment 7 bases; nucleotides outside the gene matches: 14. For the CDR3, the DNA is TGTGCCAGCAGAGGCGGGACAGGTCGATCTGGGGAGCAGTACTTC. This encodes CASRGGTGRSGEQYF.

V is TRBV11-2 and J is TRBJ1-1; D unresolved. The germline V gene encodes CDR1 SGHAT and CDR2 FQNNGV. The CDR3 runs to 13 residues. V shed 0 bases and J shed 4 bases, with 6 bases lying between them. The CDR3: CASSLEEGTEAFF. As DNA, the CDR3 is TGTGCCAGCAGCTTAGAGGAGGGCACTGAAGCTTTCTTT. Drawing the rest from reference TRBV11-2 and TRBJ1-1, the complete variable domain is EAGVAQSPRYKIIEKRQSVAFWCNPISGHATLYWYQQILGQGPKLLIQFQNNGVVDDSQLPKDRFSAERLKGVDSTLKIQPAKLEDSAVYLCASSLEEGTEAFFGQGTRLTVV.

The V and J genes are TRBV5-4 and TRBJ1-2, with a possible D match to TRBD1 (5 bases). CDR1 is SGHNT and CDR2 is YYREEE in the germline V gene (reference sequence). Deletions cut 4 bases from V and 4 bases from J, with 17 bases between. This CDR3 is built from 15 residues. The CDR3 DNA reads as TGTGCCAGCAGCCTTAACGGGGCAGGGCCCTATGGCTACACCTTC. Translation gives CASSLNGAGPYGYTF.

V and J are TRBV4-3 and TRBJ1-1; 11 nucleotides line up with TRBD1. V gave up 3 bases and J gave up 4 bases; unmatched junction bases: 7. This CDR3 spans 16 amino acids. The germline V gene has CDR1 LGHNA and CDR2 YSLEER. In DNA form, the CDR3 reads TGCGCCAGCAGCCAGGGTTCCGGGACAGGGGGCACTGAAGCTTTCTTT. Its translation is CASSQGSGTGGTEAFF.

The gene calls are TRBV27 and TRBJ1-6; weak D call: TRBD1 (6 bases). This CDR3 contains 13 residues. The germline V gene has CDR1 MNHEY and CDR2 SMNVEV (reference sequence). V shed 9 bases and J shed 4 bases, with 10 bases lying between them. CDR3 sequence reads: CASSDRYNSPLHF. CDR3 bases: TGTGCCAGTTCGGACAGATATAATTCACCCCTCCACTTT.

This clone appeared a few times. The chain is built from TRBV10-3 and TRBJ1-1; TRBD1 aligns across 10 bases. The CDR3 loop spans 16 amino acids. Looked up from germline, CDR1 is ENHRY and CDR2 is SYGVKD. V was clipped by 10 bases and J by 5 bases; unmatched bases: 16. The CDR3 nucleotides are TGTGCCACGACCGGGACAGGGGTTTTGAGGATGACTGAAGCTTTCTTT. Translation: CATTGTGVLRMTEAFF.

The CDR3 bases are TGTGCCAGCACCAAGAATTTAGGCGACACCGGGGAGCTGTTTTTT. This codes for CASTKNLGDTGELFF. The genes are TRBV5-4 and TRBJ2-2; no reliable D call. The CDR3 contains 15 residues. Trimming cost V 6 bases and J 3 bases, with 15 bases left between them. Germline CDR1 SGHNT, CDR2 YYREEE (reference sequence).

V and J are TRBV7-9 and TRBJ1-5; possibly TRBD1 for D (6 bases). Germline-derived CDR1 and CDR2 are SEHNR and FQNEAQ (reference sequence). The CDR3 sequence is 13 residues long. Between the trimmed V and J ends, which lost 4 bases and 7 bases, there was a span of 11 bases. CDR3 region: CASSSEGGQPQHF. The CDR3 nucleotides read TGTGCCAGCAGCTCAGAGGGGGGACAGCCCCAGCATTTT. The variable domain in full, completed from reference TRBV7-9 and TRBJ1-5, reads DTGVSQNPRHKITKRGQNVTFRCDPISEHNRLYWYRQTLGQGPEFLTYFQNEAQLEKSRLLSDRFSAERPKGSFSTLEIQRTEQGDSAMYLCASSSEGGQPQHFGDGTRLSIL.

The chain employs TRBV10-3 and TRBJ2-1; possible D gene TRBD1, 5 bases. Germline lookup yields CDR1 ENHRY and CDR2 SYGVKD. The CDR3 length is 13 residues. V lost 6 bases to trimming and J lost 6 bases, with 12 bases between them. The CDR3 here is CAIRGPSSNEQFF. CDR3 in DNA: TGTGCCATCAGGGGGCCATCGTCCAATGAGCAGTTCTTC.

The chain has TRBV2 and TRBJ1-5; the D is unclear. This CDR3 has 14 amino acids. V was trimmed by 5 bases and J by 7 bases, leaving 15 bases between them. From germline, CDR1 is SNHLY and CDR2 FYNNEI. For the CDR3, the DNA is TGTGCCAGCAGTCGATACACCACACCCCAGCCCCAGCATTTT. Its translation is CASSRYTTPQPQHF.

The chain employs TRBV29-1 and TRBJ2-5; 7 nucleotides align to TRBD2. The V gene end was trimmed by 8 bases and the J gene end by 5 bases; junction bases not matched to a gene: 8. The length of the CDR3 is 12 residues. Germline values: CDR1 SQVTM, CDR2 ANQGSEA. CDR3 in amino acids: CSYSMGGETQYF. The CDR3 DNA reads TGCAGCTACTCTATGGGGGGGGAGACCCAGTACTTC.

The chain has TRBV7-2 and TRBJ2-7; no clear D gene. V shed 2 bases and J shed 3 bases, with 2 bases lying between them. CDR3 length: 11 residues. Germline assignment: CDR1 SGHTA and CDR2 FQGNSA. The CDR3 sequence is CASSLIYEQYF. In DNA form, the CDR3 reads TGTGCCAGCAGCTTAATCTACGAGCAGTACTTC. Full variable domain (remainder filled in from reference TRBV7-2 and TRBJ2-7): GAGVSQSPSNKVTEKGKDVELRCDPISGHTALYWYRQSLGQGLEFLIYFQGNSAPDKSGLPSDRFSAERTGGSVSTLTIQRTQQEDSAVYLCASSLIYEQYFGPGTRLTVT.

The V and J genes are TRBV5-1 and TRBJ2-5; 7 nucleotides align to TRBD1. Germline V lookup: CDR1 SGHRS, CDR2 YFSETQ. The CDR3 loop spans 14 amino acids. The trim removed 0 bases at V and 7 bases at J, leaving 6 bases unmatched. CDR3 residues: CASSLEGAGGTQYF. DNA of the CDR3: TGCGCCAGCAGCTTGGAGGGGGCCGGTGGGACCCAGTACTTC.

V usage is TRBV19 and J usage is TRBJ1-5; tentatively, D is TRBD1 (5 bases). CDR1 is LNHDA and CDR2 is SQIVND in the germline V gene (reference sequence). With 5 bases removed from V and 5 bases from J, the gap between germline ends came to 10 bases. The CDR3 contains 13 residues. CDR3 sequence (DNA): TGTGCCAGTAGTGGGGGAGGGGATCAGCCCCAGCATTTT. This gives the protein CASSGGGDQPQHF.

CDR3 region: CASSPGGNSYNEQFF. DNA for the CDR3: TGTGCCAGCAGCCCGGGGGGTAACTCCTACAATGAGCAGTTCTTC. The chain combines TRBV5-4 with TRBJ2-1; 7 bases fit TRBD2. The CDR3 runs 15 residues. The germline V gene encodes CDR1 SGHNT and CDR2 YYREEE (reference sequence). Losses at the gene ends were 4 bases for V and 0 bases for J; bases not matched to a gene: 4.

The sample holds one count of this clone. The CDR3 DNA is TGTGCCAGCAGCAATCAGGGGGCTGCCTACGAGCAGTACTTC. It yields the protein CASSNQGAAYEQYF. The chain employs TRBV7-8 and TRBJ2-7; 8 bases align to TRBD1. Trimming cost V 5 bases and J 2 bases; bases outside gene matches: 5. From germline, CDR1 is SGHVS and CDR2 FQNEAQ. This CDR3 region has 14 residues. The full variable domain, in which reference TRBV7-8 and TRBJ2-7 provide the parts outside the CDR3, is GAGVSQSPRYKVAKRGQDVALRCDPISGHVSLFWYQQALGQGPEFLTYFQNEAQLDKSGLPSDRFFAERPEGSVSTLKIQRTQQEDSAVYLCASSNQGAAYEQYFGPGTRLTVT.

The chain couples TRBV7-3 to TRBJ2-3, with 9 bases matching TRBD1. Germline values: CDR1 SGHTA, CDR2 FQGTGA. Unmatched junction bases numbered 3, after V lost 5 bases and J lost 3 bases. The CDR3 runs 14 residues. The CDR3 protein is CASSLDRGTDTQYF. In DNA form, the CDR3 reads TGTGCCAGCAGCCTTGACAGGGGGACAGATACGCAGTATTTT.

The chain links TRBV4-1 to TRBJ1-1; D unresolved. The V and J ends lost 4 bases and 6 bases respectively, with 24 bases between them. Germline loops: CDR1 MGHRA, CDR2 YSYEKL. The CDR3 length is 17 residues. The CDR3 loop reads CASSLTKIHGKRAEAFF. In nucleotides, the CDR3 is TGCGCCAGCAGCCTCACCAAGATACACGGCAAGCGCGCTGAAGCTTTCTTT.

This sequence joins TRBV6-5 and TRBJ1-1; D remains unclear. Germline values: CDR1 MNHEY, CDR2 SVGAGI. V was cut by 7 bases and J by 3 bases, with 9 bases left in between. CDR3 length: 12 amino acids. CDR3 sequence (DNA): TGTGCCAGCACGGGTCAGCACACTGAAGCTTTCTTT. It codes for CASTGQHTEAFF.

The rearrangement links TRBV18 to TRBJ1-6; 11 bases fit TRBD1. CDR1 and CDR2 from the germline V gene are KGHSH and LQKENI. J lost 9 bases, V lost 5 bases, and 6 bases had no gene match. CDR3 length: 15 amino acids. The CDR3 spells CASSIGQGAGSPLHF. The CDR3 DNA is TGTGCCAGCTCAATCGGACAGGGGGCAGGTTCACCCCTCCACTTT.